This TCR beta chain was identified in a study of cytotoxic CD8 clonotypes in ibrutinib-treated CLL. Looking at the study overall: Responses comprised some 24 partial and 2 complete; at median about 68 months, about 15 remained remitted and around twelve progressed. Study findings and constraints: Clonality climbed at ibrutinib response, then dropped toward baseline at progression. Public clonotypes were rare and shrank or held steady on treatment.

Per the germline V gene, CDR1 is KGHSH and CDR2 is LQKENI. With 6 bases clipped from V and 0 bases from J, the junction kept 6 bases outside the gene matches. This CDR3 contains 17 residues. As regards this clone: Its antigen remains unknown.

Sequencing was designed to attain a depth spanning 1 in 200,000 to 1 in 1 million T cells. TCRdb keeps only in-frame clones here, not all; method: immunoSEQ multiplex PCR. The sample lists some 17,000 clones, about 81% occurring once. This receptor was obtained from a human donor with chronic lymphocytic leukemia. The sample was PBMCs, taken before ibrutinib treatment. V gene TRBV18 combines with J gene TRBJ2-1; 12 nucleotides agree with TRBD2. This CDR3 reads CASSSSGRGSSYNEQFF. Here the CDR3 DNA reads TGTGCCAGCTCGTCTAGCGGGAGGGGTAGCTCCTACAATGAGCAGTTCTTC.